One and the same sample provided the 12 T cell receptor beta chains below, sequenced in a study of blood T cell repertoires in COVID-19 (dated by TCRdb to between 2020 and 2021). Library method: the immunoSEQ multiplex PCR assay. TCRdb re-hosts the immuneACCESS table, in-frame sequences only. Its copies lack some clones; in the studies checked, an unresolved V gene accounts for under half of them, and the cause for the rest is not known. This sample lists about 260,000 clones; about 90% were detected once. Together, the top ten hold about 2.2% of the sample. The specimen was peripheral blood. These TCRs come from a woman aged 45-65 years who had recovered from COVID-19.

The sample holds one count of this clone. The chain couples TRBV5-6 to TRBJ1-5; D is uncertain. This CDR3 has 13 amino acids. Per germline, CDR1 SGHDT and CDR2 YYEEEE. V lost 1 base and J 6 bases, leaving 8 bases between the germline ends. The CDR3 region has the DNA TGTGCCAGCAGCTTGAAGGAGGCTCAGCCCCAGCATTTT. Translation: CASSLKEAQPQHF.

A remark on this clone: This CDR3 is also generated by other DNA sequences in the sample. This rearrangement joins TRBV19 to TRBJ1-2; D gene uncertain. Germline V gives CDR1 LNHDA, CDR2 SQIVND (reference sequence). Trimming removed 5 bases at V and 5 bases at J, with 3 bases between. The CDR3 extends over 10 amino acids. Here the CDR3 reads CASSSYGYTF. In DNA, the CDR3 is TGTGCCAGTAGTTCATATGGCTACACCTTC.

This chain links TRBV11-2 with TRBJ2-7; 7 positions agree with TRBD1. With 8 bases clipped from V and 6 bases from J, the junction kept 10 bases outside the gene matches. Germline values: CDR1 SGHAT, CDR2 FQNNGV. The CDR3 is 13 amino acids. The DNA of the CDR3 is TGTGCCAGCGGTCCCGGGACAGCTCCCGAGCAGTACTTC. It specifies CASGPGTAPEQYF.

The chain has TRBV5-1 and TRBJ2-7, with 9 bases fitting TRBD1. Germline V gene data show CDR1 as SGHRS and CDR2 as YFSETQ. V lost 3 bases, J lost 7 bases, and 11 bases stayed unmatched. The CDR3 extends over 15 amino acids. CDR3 coding DNA: TGCGCCAGCAGCTCGACAGGGGGTGATGGTGTGGAGCAGTACTTC. This sequence encodes CASSSTGGDGVEQYF.

The chain joins TRBV5-1 to TRBJ1-5; 7 nucleotides agree with TRBD1. The trim removed 0 bases at V and 5 bases at J, leaving 5 bases unmatched. In germline, CDR1 is SGHRS, CDR2 YFSETQ. The CDR3 runs to 15 residues. DNA of the CDR3: TGCGCCAGCAGCTTGGCCACAGGGGTCGATCAGCCCCAGCATTTT. Protein sequence: CASSLATGVDQPQHF.

This chain links TRBV4-1 with TRBJ2-1; 7 bases are a match to TRBD1. The CDR3 extends over 13 amino acids. Germline V lookup: CDR1 MGHRA, CDR2 YSYEKL. V gave up 6 bases and J gave up 7 bases; unmatched junction bases: 6. CDR3 bases: TGCGCCAGCAGACAGACAGGGTCAAATGAGCAGTTCTTC. Protein product: CASRQTGSNEQFF.

The rearrangement uses TRBV11-2 and TRBJ2-5, with D possibly being TRBD2 (6 bases). The CDR3 runs to 19 residues. Germline CDR1 reads SGHAT; CDR2 reads FQNNGV. Trimming removed 4 bases from V and 1 base from J, with 25 bases in between. The CDR3 sequence: CASSSYSYPGTRFQETQYF. In DNA form, the CDR3 reads TGTGCCAGCAGCTCTTATTCGTACCCCGGGACTCGGTTCCAAGAGACCCAGTACTTC.

This chain joins TRBV9 and TRBJ2-5; 8 bases map to TRBD2. Germline V gene data show CDR1 as SGDLS and CDR2 as YYNGEE. J was trimmed by 5 bases and V by 0 bases; bases with no gene match: 6. The CDR3 contains 15 residues. CDR3 nucleotides: TGTGCCAGCAGCGTAGCGGGGGGGCATCGGGAGACCCAGTACTTC. This gives the protein CASSVAGGHRETQYF.

This sequence joins TRBV24-1 and TRBJ1-3, with unresolved D. The CDR3 length is 13 residues. The V end was cut by 9 bases, the J end by 3 bases, with 11 bases between. CDR1 is KGHDR and CDR2 is SFDVKD in the germline V gene. Here the CDR3 DNA reads TGTGCCACCGGAAACTCGGGTGGAAACACCATATATTTT. It codes for CATGNSGGNTIYF.

The rearrangement links TRBV4-3 to TRBJ1-2; D unclear. This CDR3 contains 15 residues. Germline V CDR1 and CDR2: LGHNA, YSLEER. V was trimmed by 4 bases and J by 6 bases, leaving 18 bases between them. DNA of the CDR3: TGCGCCAGCAGCCCTTTTTCCTCCACTATTCATGGCTACACCTTC. Its translation: CASSPFSSTIHGYTF.

In its sample, this clone was seen a few times. This chain uses TRBV19 with TRBJ2-7; 9 bases fit TRBD2. Germline CDR1 reads LNHDA; CDR2 reads SQIVND (reference sequence). This CDR3 spans 15 amino acids. Losses at the gene ends were 3 bases for V and 3 bases for J; bases not matched to a gene: 6. The CDR3 nucleotides read TGTGCCAGTAGTATTATAGCGGGAGCCAACTACGAGCAGTACTTC. Protein product: CASSIIAGANYEQYF.

The CDR3 spells CASTKKGLSTGSGEQYF. CDR3 nucleotides: TGTGCCAGCACCAAGAAAGGGCTCAGTACAGGGTCAGGAGAGCAGTACTTC. The chain recombines TRBV9 with TRBJ2-7; TRBD1 is a possible D gene (6 bases). This CDR3 contains 17 residues. CDR1 and CDR2 from the germline V gene are SGDLS and YYNGEE. V gave up 6 bases and J gave up 7 bases, with 29 bases separating them. The variable domain in full, with the rest retrieved from reference TRBV9 and TRBJ2-7, is DSGVTQTPKHLITATGQRVTLRCSPRSGDLSVYWYQQSLDQGLQFLIQYYNGEERAKGNILERFSAQQFPDLHSELNLSSLELGDSALYFCASTKKGLSTGSGEQYFGPGTRLTVT.